Listed below are T cell receptor beta chains from one sample, sequenced in a study of T cell responses to AZD1222 COVID-19 vaccine. Some clones are missing from TCRdb's copy, which holds only in-frame ones; the method was immunoSEQ multiplex PCR. The sample has about 110,000 clones; 80% to 95% are singletons. The sequencing here drew on peripheral blood, taken 28 days after the second AZD1222 dose. The source is an adult who received the AZD1222 COVID-19 vaccine. CDR3s include the opening cysteine and the closing phenylalanine or tryptophan. D genes are given only for firm matches. Clone size is shown for a subset of rows, as once, few, many or a class of expanded clone.

d_call: -
clone_size: once
j_call: TRBJ2-3
v_call: TRBV5-1
cdr3_nt: TGCGCCAGCAGCTTGTGGGGATGGAGCACAGATACGCAGTATTTT
cdr3_aa: CASSLWGWSTDTQYF

d_call: -
clone_size: -
j_call: TRBJ1-1
v_call: TRBV18
cdr3_nt: TGTGCCAGCTCACCAGCAGGGTCGGTCACTGAAGCTTTCTTT
cdr3_aa: CASSPAGSVTEAFF

d_call: TRBD2
clone_size: -
j_call: TRBJ2-1
v_call: TRBV5-1
cdr3_nt: TGCGCCAGCAGCCCCTTTGGCGGGACTAGCGGGGGGGGAACCTACAATGAGCAGTTCTTC
cdr3_aa: CASSPFGGTSGGGTYNEQFF

d_call: TRBD2
clone_size: once
j_call: TRBJ2-7
v_call: TRBV7-2
cdr3_nt: TGTGCCAGCAGCTTAGTAGCGGGGGGCGGTCTCTCCTACGAGCAGTACTTC
cdr3_aa: CASSLVAGGGLSYEQYF

d_call: TRBD1
clone_size: -
j_call: TRBJ1-6
v_call: TRBV11-2
cdr3_nt: TGTGCCAGCAGCCCGCAGGGGGCGCGATTGAATTCACCCCTCCACTTT
cdr3_aa: CASSPQGARLNSPLHF

d_call: TRBD1
clone_size: -
j_call: TRBJ1-5
v_call: TRBV5-6
cdr3_nt: TGTGCCAGCAGCTTTCGCGGGACAGGGGATCAGCCCCAGCATTTT
cdr3_aa: CASSFRGTGDQPQHF

d_call: TRBD1
clone_size: -
j_call: TRBJ1-1
v_call: TRBV6-5
cdr3_nt: TGTGCCAGCAGTTTCACAGGGGTTGGGTCCCCTGAAGCTTTCTTT
cdr3_aa: CASSFTGVGSPEAFF

d_call: -
clone_size: -
j_call: TRBJ2-7
v_call: TRBV4-2
cdr3_nt: TGTGCCAGCAGAGACGGAGGGATCAACGAGCAGTACTTC
cdr3_aa: CASRDGGINEQYF

d_call: -
clone_size: -
j_call: TRBJ1-3
v_call: TRBV10-3
cdr3_nt: TGTGCCATATCTTCCCCCCGAAACACCATATATTTT
cdr3_aa: CAISSPRNTIYF

d_call: -
clone_size: -
j_call: TRBJ2-3
v_call: TRBV6-2/TRBV6-3
cdr3_nt: TGTGCCAGCAGTTACTCCGAGGTAGCGGTTAGCACAGATACGCAGTATTTT
cdr3_aa: CASSYSEVAVSTDTQYF

d_call: TRBD1
clone_size: -
j_call: TRBJ2-5
v_call: TRBV19
cdr3_nt: TGTGCCAGTAGTAGACAGGGGAGGGAGACCCAGTACTTC
cdr3_aa: CASSRQGRETQYF

d_call: TRBD2
clone_size: -
j_call: TRBJ2-7
v_call: TRBV6-2/TRBV6-3
cdr3_nt: TGTGCCAGCAGTTACTTCGGCGGGGGGGCCCACGAGCAGTACTTC
cdr3_aa: CASSYFGGGAHEQYF

d_call: -
clone_size: -
j_call: TRBJ2-7
v_call: TRBV7-2
cdr3_nt: TGTGCCAGCAGCTCGGGACTGGGATACTACGAGCAGTACTTC
cdr3_aa: CASSSGLGYYEQYF

d_call: TRBD1
clone_size: -
j_call: TRBJ2-5
v_call: TRBV4-1
cdr3_nt: TGCGCCAGCAGCCAGGCCCTCTTTAGGACAGGTGAAGAGACCCAGTACTTC
cdr3_aa: CASSQALFRTGEETQYF

d_call: TRBD1
clone_size: -
j_call: TRBJ1-2
v_call: TRBV5-4
cdr3_nt: TGTGCCAGCAGCTTGGGGGGACAGGGCTATGGCTACACCTTC
cdr3_aa: CASSLGGQGYGYTF

d_call: -
clone_size: -
j_call: TRBJ2-5
v_call: TRBV6-5
cdr3_nt: TGTGCCAGCACCTCACAACAGAGTCAAGAGACCCAGTACTTC
cdr3_aa: CASTSQQSQETQYF

d_call: -
clone_size: -
j_call: TRBJ1-2
v_call: TRBV1
cdr3_nt: TGCACCAGCAGCCAAGACCCCCGAGGAAGGAGATGCTATGGCTACACCTTC
cdr3_aa: CTSSQDPRGRRCYGYTF

d_call: TRBD1
clone_size: -
j_call: TRBJ1-1
v_call: TRBV29-1
cdr3_nt: TGCAGCGTTGAAGGGGACAGGGCTATGAACACTGAAGCTTTCTTT
cdr3_aa: CSVEGDRAMNTEAFF

d_call: -
clone_size: -
j_call: TRBJ2-1
v_call: TRBV6-2/TRBV6-3
cdr3_nt: TGTGCCAGCAGTTACTCAGGGGATGTTCGGAATGAGCAGTTCTTC
cdr3_aa: CASSYSGDVRNEQFF

d_call: -
clone_size: -
j_call: TRBJ2-1
v_call: TRBV5-1
cdr3_nt: TGCGCCAGCAGCTTGGCCTGGGAGCAGTTCTTC
cdr3_aa: CASSLAWEQFF

d_call: -
clone_size: -
j_call: TRBJ1-1
v_call: TRBV4-2
cdr3_nt: TGTGCCAGCAGCCAGGCTGAGGTCGGCTTGAACACTGAAGCTTTCTTT
cdr3_aa: CASSQAEVGLNTEAFF

d_call: -
clone_size: -
j_call: TRBJ2-3
v_call: TRBV4-2
cdr3_nt: TGTGCCAGCAGCCAGTCCAATACGCAGTATTTT
cdr3_aa: CASSQSNTQYF

d_call: -
clone_size: -
j_call: TRBJ1-5
v_call: TRBV7-2
cdr3_nt: TGTGCCAGCAGCTCGCAGGCGGACACACGTCAGCCCCAGCATTTT
cdr3_aa: CASSSQADTRQPQHF

d_call: -
clone_size: -
j_call: TRBJ2-1
v_call: TRBV28
cdr3_nt: TGTGTCACGAGGGGGGCCTGGCATGAGCAGTTCTTC
cdr3_aa: CVTRGAWHEQFF

d_call: TRBD1
clone_size: -
j_call: TRBJ1-6
v_call: TRBV10-3
cdr3_nt: TGTGCCATCAGTGTACAGGGGGGAAATTCACCCCTCCACTTT
cdr3_aa: CAISVQGGNSPLHF

d_call: -
clone_size: -
j_call: TRBJ2-1
v_call: TRBV28
cdr3_nt: TGTGCCAGCAGCCGCCCCGTGGCAGACAATGAGCAGTTCTTC
cdr3_aa: CASSRPVADNEQFF

d_call: TRBD1
clone_size: few
j_call: TRBJ1-2
v_call: TRBV20-1
cdr3_nt: TGCAGTGCTCGTGACAGGGGGGATAACTATGGCTACACCTTC
cdr3_aa: CSARDRGDNYGYTF

d_call: TRBD1
clone_size: -
j_call: TRBJ1-2
v_call: TRBV6-5
cdr3_nt: TGTGCCAGCAGAAAACAGGGGGGTAACTATGGCTACACCTTC
cdr3_aa: CASRKQGGNYGYTF

d_call: -
clone_size: once
j_call: TRBJ2-6
v_call: TRBV5-1
cdr3_nt: TGCGCCAGCAGCTTGAGGCAGGGAAACTCTGGGGCCAACGTCCTGACTTTC
cdr3_aa: CASSLRQGNSGANVLTF

d_call: -
clone_size: -
j_call: TRBJ1-2
v_call: TRBV7-9
cdr3_nt: TGTGCCAGCAGCTTTTCCCGTACTAACTATGGCTACACCTTC
cdr3_aa: CASSFSRTNYGYTF

d_call: TRBD1
clone_size: once
j_call: TRBJ2-7
v_call: TRBV10-1
cdr3_nt: TGCGCCAGCAGTGGGGGACAGGGAGGGATCTACGAGCAGTACTTC
cdr3_aa: CASSGGQGGIYEQYF

d_call: -
clone_size: -
j_call: TRBJ1-2
v_call: TRBV4-1
cdr3_nt: TGCGCCAGCAGCCTAGCTAACTATGGCTACACCTTC
cdr3_aa: CASSLANYGYTF

d_call: TRBD2
clone_size: -
j_call: TRBJ2-2
v_call: TRBV2
cdr3_nt: TGTGCCAGAACTAGGACTAGCAACACCGGGGAGCTGTTTTTT
cdr3_aa: CARTRTSNTGELFF

d_call: TRBD1
clone_size: -
j_call: TRBJ1-1
v_call: TRBV6-4
cdr3_nt: TGTGCCAGCAGCGCAGAGGCAGGGGGCCTCAGCACTGAAGCTTTCTTT
cdr3_aa: CASSAEAGGLSTEAFF

d_call: -
clone_size: -
j_call: TRBJ1-2
v_call: TRBV14
cdr3_nt: TGTGCCAGCAGCCCCCTGGCCGGTCGCTATGGCTACACCTTC
cdr3_aa: CASSPLAGRYGYTF

d_call: TRBD1
clone_size: -
j_call: TRBJ1-2
v_call: TRBV28
cdr3_nt: TGTGCCAGCGAAACAGGGGGAAACTATGGCTACACCTTC
cdr3_aa: CASETGGNYGYTF

d_call: -
clone_size: -
j_call: TRBJ1-5
v_call: TRBV10-3
cdr3_nt: TGTGCCATCAGTGCAGGGGTAGGCCATCAGCCCCAGCATTTT
cdr3_aa: CAISAGVGHQPQHF

d_call: -
clone_size: -
j_call: TRBJ2-1
v_call: TRBV1
cdr3_nt: TGCACCAGCACCGCCGGGACAGGGGGATACAATGAGCAGTTCTTC
cdr3_aa: CTSTAGTGGYNEQFF

d_call: -
clone_size: few
j_call: TRBJ1-6
v_call: TRBV20-1
cdr3_nt: TGCAGTGCTGGGCGGGGTTCACCCCTCCACTTT
cdr3_aa: CSAGRGSPLHF

d_call: TRBD1
clone_size: -
j_call: TRBJ2-2
v_call: TRBV4-3
cdr3_nt: TGCGCCAGCAGCCAAGCGGGCACAGGGGACGGCCACCGGGAGCTGTTTTTT
cdr3_aa: CASSQAGTGDGHRELFF

d_call: -
clone_size: -
j_call: TRBJ2-6
v_call: TRBV2
cdr3_nt: TGTGCCAGCAGTGCATTGGGGGCGCGAGGGTCACTGGTTGTTTCCAACGTCCTGACTTTC
cdr3_aa: CASSALGARGSLVVSNVLTF

d_call: TRBD1
clone_size: -
j_call: TRBJ2-3
v_call: TRBV25-1
cdr3_nt: TGTGCCAGCAGTGAATCCTTCGGACAGGGGAGCACAGATACGCAGTATTTT
cdr3_aa: CASSESFGQGSTDTQYF

d_call: -
clone_size: -
j_call: TRBJ1-1
v_call: TRBV14
cdr3_nt: TGTGCCAGCAGCCCATCAGGGGTCGGAGGCACTGAAGCTTTCTTT
cdr3_aa: CASSPSGVGGTEAFF

d_call: -
clone_size: -
j_call: TRBJ2-7
v_call: TRBV6-5
cdr3_nt: TGTGCCAGCAGACCCTTTAGGGACGAGCAGTACTTC
cdr3_aa: CASRPFRDEQYF

d_call: TRBD1
clone_size: -
j_call: TRBJ1-6
v_call: TRBV19
cdr3_nt: TGTGCCAGTAGTGCCTCTGCCGGACAGGCGTATCATTCACCCCTCCACTTT
cdr3_aa: CASSASAGQAYHSPLHF

d_call: TRBD1
clone_size: -
j_call: TRBJ1-2
v_call: TRBV4-3
cdr3_nt: TGCGCCAGCAGCACAGGGGCAGGATATGGCTACACCTTC
cdr3_aa: CASSTGAGYGYTF

d_call: -
clone_size: -
j_call: TRBJ1-2
v_call: TRBV7-9
cdr3_nt: TGTGCCAGCAGCTTAGTGGGCAGGAACTATGGCTACACCTTC
cdr3_aa: CASSLVGRNYGYTF

d_call: TRBD2
clone_size: -
j_call: TRBJ2-1
v_call: TRBV4-2
cdr3_nt: TGTGCCAGCAGCGCGGGGGGGAATTACAATGAGCAGTTCTTC
cdr3_aa: CASSAGGNYNEQFF

d_call: -
clone_size: large
j_call: TRBJ1-2
v_call: TRBV7-8
cdr3_nt: TGTGCCAGCAGCTTGCAACAGCGGACATCACCTTTTGTCGGCTATGGCTACACCTTC
cdr3_aa: CASSLQQRTSPFVGYGYTF

d_call: -
clone_size: -
j_call: TRBJ2-5
v_call: TRBV5-1
cdr3_nt: TGCGCCAGCAGCTTCACGCTTTCGGGGGAGACCCAGTACTTC
cdr3_aa: CASSFTLSGETQYF

d_call: -
clone_size: -
j_call: TRBJ1-4
v_call: TRBV5-1
cdr3_nt: TGCGCCAGCAGCTTCGGAGGGTCCAATGAAAAACTGTTTTTT
cdr3_aa: CASSFGGSNEKLFF

d_call: -
clone_size: -
j_call: TRBJ1-2
v_call: TRBV6-1
cdr3_nt: TGTGCCAGCAGTGAAATCCGTACAGGGAACTATGGCTACACCTTC
cdr3_aa: CASSEIRTGNYGYTF